This is a list of T cell receptor beta chains from one sample in a study of graft-versus-host responses after intestinal transplantation. Antigens for these TCRs are unknown. The repertoire was sequenced with immunoSEQ multiplex PCR; TCRdb's copy has only in-frame clones and lacks some. The sample has roughly 100,000 clones, 93% seen once. Sample: unstimulated CD8+ T cells sorted from spleen or lymph node cells, taken before intestinal transplant. Receptors originate from a human donor who received an intestinal transplant. Both conserved end residues are part of each CDR3. Each record gives: CDR3 protein, CDR3 DNA, J gene, clone size, V gene, D gene. D genes are given only for firm matches. Rows give clone size only sometimes, using once, few, many, or a class for an expanded clone.

CASLAENEQFF | TGTGCCAGCCTAGCGGAAAATGAGCAGTTCTTC | TRBJ2-1 | - | TRBV2 | TRBD2
CASSPGTGGYSPLHF | TGTGCCAGCAGCCCCGGGACAGGGGGTTATTCACCCCTCCACTTT | TRBJ1-6 | - | TRBV27 | TRBD1
CASSETGTYYGYTF | TGTGCCAGCAGTGAAACCGGGACCTACTATGGCTACACCTTC | TRBJ1-2 | - | TRBV25-1 | -
CASGTILGHPGELFF | TGTGCTAGTGGTACAATACTCGGACACCCCGGGGAGCTGTTTTTT | TRBJ2-2 | - | TRBV12-5 | -
CASSEWVLGEPQYF | TGTGCCAGCAGTGAATGGGTGTTGGGGGAGCCCCAGTACTTC | TRBJ2-5 | once | TRBV25-1 | -
CASSPTGVLDTQYF | TGTGCCAGCAGCCCGACGGGAGTTTTAGATACGCAGTATTTT | TRBJ2-3 | - | TRBV2 | -
CASSQDDRVPYGYTF | TGTGCCAGCAGCCAAGATGATAGGGTTCCCTATGGCTACACCTTC | TRBJ1-2 | - | TRBV14 | -
CASSLAWGSSYNEQFF | TGTGCCAGCAGCTTAGCGTGGGGGAGCTCCTACAATGAGCAGTTCTTC | TRBJ2-1 | - | TRBV7-8 | -
CAAWDGPSGGETQYF | TGTGCCGCTTGGGACGGGCCTAGCGGAGGGGAGACCCAGTACTTC | TRBJ2-5 | - | TRBV10-3 | TRBD2
CASSQDSSGMGDTQYF | TGCGCCAGCAGCCAAGATTCTAGCGGGATGGGAGATACGCAGTATTTT | TRBJ2-3 | few | TRBV4-3 | TRBD2
CASSLYSGRGRYF | TGCGCCAGCAGCTTGTACTCGGGGCGGGGGAGGTACTTC | TRBJ2-7 | once | TRBV5-1 | TRBD2
CASSLATGSYGYTF | TGCGCCAGCAGCCTAGCTACAGGGAGCTATGGCTACACCTTC | TRBJ1-2 | - | TRBV4-1 | -
CASSVGGGATDTQYF | TGTGCCAGCAGCGTAGGTGGGGGGGCCACAGATACGCAGTATTTT | TRBJ2-3 | - | TRBV9 | -
CASSWTPRPIEQFF | TGTGCCAGCAGCTGGACCCCGAGACCCATAGAGCAGTTCTTC | TRBJ2-1 | - | TRBV7-8 | -
CASSLASGQNTGELFF | TGCGCCAGCAGCTTGGCCTCCGGACAAAACACCGGGGAGCTGTTTTTT | TRBJ2-2 | - | TRBV5-1 | -
CASSYTKEVNTEAFF | TGTGCCAGCAGTTACACAAAGGAGGTTAACACTGAAGCTTTCTTT | TRBJ1-1 | - | TRBV6-5 | -
CASARQNNEQFF | TGTGCCAGCGCTCGGCAAAACAATGAGCAGTTCTTC | TRBJ2-1 | - | TRBV27 | -
CASSLGSNQPQHF | TGTGCCAGCAGTTTGGGTAGCAATCAGCCCCAGCATTTT | TRBJ1-5 | - | TRBV27 | -
CATSRGSGGNYEQYF | TGTGCCACCAGCAGAGGTAGCGGGGGCAACTACGAGCAGTACTTC | TRBJ2-7 | - | TRBV15 | TRBD2